The 27 T cell receptor beta chains below were found in one sample sequenced in a study of T cell responses to AZD1222 COVID-19 vaccine. Using immunoSEQ multiplex PCR, the repertoire was profiled, and TCRdb retains in-frame clones only, with some absent. Among 200,000 to 250,000 clones listed, 90% to 95% were seen once. Sample: peripheral blood, taken 28 days after the second dose of the MenACWY control vaccine. These receptors originate from an adult who received the MenACWY meningococcal vaccine as a control.

This chain uses TRBV7-2 with TRBJ1-3, with a possible D match to TRBD1 (5 bases). Germline V lookup: CDR1 SGHTA, CDR2 FQGNSA. The CDR3 has 17 amino acids. Trimming removed 1 base from V and 0 bases from J, with 13 bases in between. CDR3 residues: CASSLVSRGSSGNTIYF. The CDR3 DNA is TGTGCCAGCAGCTTAGTGTCGAGGGGCAGCTCTGGAAACACCATATATTTT.

The V and J genes are TRBV28 and TRBJ1-4; 12 positions agree with TRBD1. J was trimmed by 7 bases and V by 5 bases; bases with no gene match: 5. Germline V gene lookup returns CDR1 MDHEN and CDR2 SYDVKM. CDR3 length equals 15 residues. CDR3 bases: TGTGCCAGCAGTCCCCGGGACAGGGGGCTTGAAAAACTGTTTTTT. This sequence encodes CASSPRDRGLEKLFF.

The genes are TRBV20-1 and TRBJ2-3; 10 nucleotides match TRBD2. The length of the CDR3 is 15 residues. Looked up from germline, CDR1 is DFQATT and CDR2 is SNEGSKA (reference sequence). With 3 bases clipped from V and 5 bases from J, the junction kept 8 bases outside the gene matches. The CDR3 reads CSASIPSGRLDTQYF. The CDR3 region has the DNA TGCAGTGCTAGTATCCCTAGCGGGAGATTAGATACGCAGTATTTT.

This clone was picked up one time. Here the CDR3 reads CASSLGRGPSEAFF. The CDR3 DNA reads as TGTGCCAGCAGCTTAGGCAGGGGACCATCTGAAGCTTTCTTT. The chain combines TRBV7-9 with TRBJ1-1, with D possibly being TRBD1 (6 bases). This CDR3 contains 14 residues. The V end was cut by 1 base, the J end by 6 bases, with 12 bases between. Germline CDR1 is SEHNR and CDR2 is FQNEAQ (reference sequence). Based on the CDR3 plus reference TRBV7-9 and TRBJ1-1, the full variable domain is DTGVSQNPRHKITKRGQNVTFRCDPISEHNRLYWYRQTLGQGPEFLTYFQNEAQLEKSRLLSDRFSAERPKGSFSTLEIQRTEQGDSAMYLCASSLGRGPSEAFFGQGTRLTVV.

Of note for this clone: Other DNA sequences from this sample encode an identical CDR3 as well. CDR3 region: CASSQVGGYEQYF. The CDR3, as DNA: TGTGCCAGCAGCCAAGTAGGGGGGTACGAGCAGTACTTC. The rearrangement links TRBV3-1 (or the pseudogene TRBV3-2) to TRBJ2-7; D possibly uses TRBD1 or TRBD2 (6 bases each). This CDR3 has 13 residues. V was cut by 1 base and J by 4 bases, with 8 bases left in between. Per the germline V gene, CDR1 is LGHDT and CDR2 is YNNKEL (reference sequence).

The chain is built from TRBV5-1 and TRBJ2-2; 8 nucleotides align to TRBD2. Germline V gene lookup returns CDR1 SGHRS and CDR2 YFSETQ. The ends lost 2 bases at V and 0 bases at J; junction bases unmatched: 12. The CDR3 is 19 amino acids. CDR3 loop: CASSFGPSASGSNTGELFF. The DNA of the CDR3 is TGCGCCAGCAGCTTTGGTCCCTCAGCTAGCGGGTCGAACACCGGGGAGCTGTTTTTT.

This chain uses TRBV9 with TRBJ2-7; D is perhaps TRBD2 (6 bases). The length of the CDR3 is 16 residues. The germline gives CDR1 SGDLS, CDR2 YYNGEE. Trimming shortened V by 3 bases and J by 0 bases, and 16 bases separated the two germline ends. The CDR3 sequence: CASSAGDSESSYEQYF. The CDR3 nucleotides are TGTGCCAGCAGCGCCGGGGACTCAGAGAGCTCCTACGAGCAGTACTTC.

This sequence joins TRBV3-1 (or the pseudogene TRBV3-2) and TRBJ2-5; D perhaps matches TRBD2 (7 bases). V lost 2 bases and J 4 bases, leaving 14 bases between the germline ends. The germline gives CDR1 LGHDT, CDR2 YNNKEL (reference sequence). This CDR3 spans 15 amino acids. CDR3 coding DNA: TGTGCCAGCAGCCAACTACGGGGGGCCGGAGAGACCCAGTACTTC. It is translated as CASSQLRGAGETQYF.

The genes are TRBV28 and TRBJ2-5; no clear D gene. This CDR3 comprises 13 residues. CDR1 MDHEN and CDR2 SYDVKM come from the germline V gene. Trimming removed 3 bases at V and 2 bases at J, with 7 bases between. The CDR3 reads CASSFSVQETQYF. The CDR3 bases are TGTGCCAGCAGTTTCTCTGTACAAGAGACCCAGTACTTC.

CDR3 protein: CASRIPGVGANVLTF. The CDR3 DNA sequence: TGTGCCAGCAGGATTCCAGGGGTGGGGGCCAACGTCCTGACTTTC. V and J are TRBV5-8 and TRBJ2-6; D may be TRBD1 (6 bases). This CDR3 is built from 15 residues. V gave up 5 bases and J gave up 4 bases, with 13 bases separating them. Germline CDR1 and CDR2: SGHTS and YDEGEE.

This chain links TRBV20-1 with TRBJ1-2, with D hard to call. V lost 6 bases, J lost 8 bases, and 10 bases lay in between. The germline V gene encodes CDR1 DFQATT and CDR2 SNEGSKA (reference sequence). The CDR3 has 10 amino acids. CDR3 residues: CSAAAEGYTF. As DNA, the CDR3 is TGCAGTGCCGCGGCGGAAGGCTACACCTTC.

The genes are TRBV9 and TRBJ1-3, with D hard to call. The CDR3 has 14 amino acids. With 3 bases removed from V and 0 bases from J, the gap between germline ends came to 7 bases. The V gene's germline CDR1 is SGDLS and CDR2 YYNGEE. The CDR3 region has the DNA TGTGCCAGCAGCGATACATCCTCTGGAAACACCATATATTTT. Encoded protein: CASSDTSSGNTIYF.

V and J are TRBV3-1 (or the pseudogene TRBV3-2) and TRBJ2-6; TRBD1 matches 7 bases. The germline V gene has CDR1 LGHDT and CDR2 YNNKEL (reference sequence). This CDR3 is built from 19 residues. V lost 5 bases, J lost 0 bases, and 13 bases stayed unmatched. The CDR3 region has the DNA TGTGCCAGCAGCAGCCTCGAGGGGGCGCTTTTCTCTGGGGCCAACGTCCTGACTTTC. Its translation is CASSSLEGALFSGANVLTF.

J is TRBJ1-1 and V is TRBV7-8; D is ambiguous. The V gene's germline CDR1 is SGHVS and CDR2 FQNEAQ. V lost 1 base to trimming and J lost 4 bases, with 10 bases between them. The CDR3 sequence is 14 residues long. The CDR3 coding sequence is TGTGCCAGCAGCTTAGTAAGGGTTCCCACTGAAGCTTTCTTT. It translates to CASSLVRVPTEAFF.

The chain couples TRBV10-3 to TRBJ1-1; D not resolved. The CDR3 is 14 amino acids. V lost 2 bases, J lost 0 bases, and 7 bases lay in between. Germline CDR1 reads ENHRY; CDR2 reads SYGVKD. The CDR3 coding sequence is TGTGCCATCAGTGAGGCCCGAGTGAACACTGAAGCTTTCTTT. Protein sequence: CAISEARVNTEAFF.

This CDR3 reads CASSLGQVGGYEQYF. CDR3 coding DNA: TGCGCCAGCAGCTTGGGTCAGGTCGGGGGCTACGAGCAGTACTTC. The chain links TRBV5-1 to TRBJ2-7; D perhaps matches TRBD2 (6 bases). The V gene's germline CDR1 is SGHRS and CDR2 YFSETQ. Trimming removed 0 bases at V and 3 bases at J, with 13 bases between. This CDR3 is built from 15 residues.

This clone was found a few times. This rearrangement joins TRBV19 to TRBJ1-5; D ambiguous. Trimming pared 2 bases from V and 7 bases from J, leaving 6 bases between. Germline-derived CDR1 and CDR2 are LNHDA and SQIVND (reference sequence). CDR3 length: 12 amino acids. This CDR3 reads CASSILSQPQHF. Written as DNA, the CDR3 is TGTGCCAGTAGTATATTGAGCCAGCCCCAGCATTTT.

The chain joins TRBV6-2 or TRBV6-3 to TRBJ2-2; 10 nucleotides line up with TRBD2. This CDR3 is 15 amino acids long. Trimming at V came to 5 bases and at J to 6 bases, leaving 6 bases not matched to a gene. Germline CDR1 reads MNHEY; CDR2 reads SVGEGT. The CDR3 nucleotides read TGTGCCAGCAGTGGAGCGGGGGGGTTTGCCGGGGAGCTGTTTTTT. Residues: CASSGAGGFAGELFF.

Only one count was recorded for this clone. V usage is TRBV6-5 and J usage is TRBJ2-7, with TRBD2 as a possible D gene (5 bases). CDR1 and CDR2 (germline): MNHEY, SVGAGI. This CDR3 comprises 14 residues. V lost 2 bases to trimming and J lost 3 bases, with 11 bases between them. The chain's CDR3 is CASSYGPGSYEQYF. The CDR3 coding sequence is TGTGCCAGCAGTTACGGTCCGGGGAGCTACGAGCAGTACTTC.

The V and J genes are TRBV7-9 and TRBJ2-2; no definite D call. This CDR3 is built from 13 residues. V was pared by 5 bases and J by 3 bases, with 7 bases between. The germline V gene has CDR1 SEHNR and CDR2 FQNEAQ (reference sequence). Written as DNA, the CDR3 is TGTGCCAGCAGCCATAGCCACACCGGGGAGCTGTTTTTT. Its protein product is CASSHSHTGELFF.

The CDR3 is CASSVARGGAYNNEQFF. The CDR3 DNA sequence: TGTGCCAGCAGCGTAGCCCGCGGGGGGGCCTACAACAATGAGCAGTTCTTC. The gene calls are TRBV9 and TRBJ2-1, with TRBD2 matching over 9 bases. In germline, CDR1 is SGDLS, CDR2 YYNGEE. The CDR3 consists of 17 residues. V gave up 0 bases and J gave up 5 bases; unmatched junction bases: 9.

This rearrangement joins TRBV28 to TRBJ1-2, with 9 bases fitting TRBD1. Germline V CDR1 and CDR2: MDHEN, SYDVKM. The CDR3 loop spans 14 amino acids. V was pared by 7 bases and J by 5 bases, with 8 bases of the junction left unmatched. The CDR3 sequence is CASTTVGTGYGYTF. The CDR3 DNA is TGTGCCAGCACCACGGTTGGGACAGGGTATGGCTACACCTTC.

The chain has TRBV28 and TRBJ1-2; no clear D gene. The germline V gene has CDR1 MDHEN and CDR2 SYDVKM. This CDR3 region has 16 residues. Between the trimmed V and J ends, which lost 6 bases and 5 bases, there was a span of 22 bases. The CDR3 bases are TGTGCCAGCAGCTCTATCTCCGGCCACCCCTGGTATGGCTACACCTTC. Protein: CASSSISGHPWYGYTF.

This clone was seen only once. The chain carries TRBV18 and TRBJ2-7; no clear D. Germline values: CDR1 KGHSH, CDR2 LQKENI. CDR3 length equals 14 residues. Trimming left V 3 bases short and J 0 bases short, with 9 bases between. CDR3 coding DNA: TGTGCCAGCTCACCCGGAGCTATCTCCTACGAGCAGTACTTC. As protein: CASSPGAISYEQYF. Full variable domain (rest looked up from reference TRBV18 and TRBJ2-7): NAGVMQNPRHLVRRRGQEARLRCSPMKGHSHVYWYRQLPEEGLKFMVYLQKENIIDESGMPKERFSAEFPKEGPSILRIQQVVRGDSAAYFCASSPGAISYEQYFGPGTRLTVT.

The rearrangement uses TRBV7-8 and TRBJ1-2; D possibly corresponds to TRBD1 (5 bases). V shed 7 bases and J shed 7 bases, with 16 bases lying between them. This CDR3 has 13 amino acids. Germline-derived CDR1 and CDR2 are SGHVS and FQNEAQ. The CDR3 DNA reads as TGTGCCAGCACCCTGAGGGGAGGGGTTGGCTACACCTTC. Translated, it gives CASTLRGGVGYTF.

This chain connects TRBV30 to TRBJ1-3, with unresolved D. The germline gives CDR1 GTSNPN, CDR2 SVGIG (reference sequence). The CDR3 has 12 residues. The V and J ends lost 3 bases and 2 bases respectively, with 5 bases between them. CDR3 residues: CAWRAPGNTIYF. The DNA for the CDR3 is TGTGCCTGGAGGGCTCCTGGAAACACCATATATTTT.

CDR3 in amino acids: CASSLGQGYDRDEAFF. The CDR3 nucleotides read TGTGCCAGCAGTCTAGGACAGGGCTATGACAGGGATGAAGCTTTCTTT. V gene TRBV28 combines with J gene TRBJ1-1, with TRBD1 matching 8 bases. CDR1 is MDHEN, CDR2 SYDVKM, per germline. Unmatched junction bases numbered 15, after V lost 5 bases and J lost 7 bases. CDR3 length: 16 amino acids.